The TCR beta chain described here comes from a study of T cells in Graves' hyperthyroidism and ophthalmopathy (dated by TCRdb to the late 2010s). In terms of the full investigation: Peripheral blood samples were taken at the time of initial diagnosis, prior to any treatment. A discovery cohort of about 100 patients, approximately 45 with Graves' ophthalmopathy and over 55 with stable Graves' hyperthyroidism, was used to find distinguishing TCR V-J signatures. In about 6 Graves' hyperthyroidism patients, the study also compared T-cell repertoires from thyroid tissue with T-cell repertoires from blood. Following sampling, methimazole starting at 30 mg daily was given to hyperthyroidism patients, and high-dose intravenous methylprednisolone was given to ophthalmopathy patients. The approximately 100 discovery patients were randomly divided into training and test sets at a 7:3 ratio. The paper reports TCR Vbeta CDR3 sequencing of about 140 peripheral blood samples: under 45 ophthalmopathy, fewer than 85 hyperthyroidism and 17 progressor patients. Prospective prediction of ophthalmopathy was tested in an independent validation cohort consisting of about 20 hyperthyroidism patients and around 17 patients who later progressed to ophthalmopathy. The investigation overall reported the following: In cross-validation, a model built on a 13 V-J signature told ophthalmopathy apart from stable hyperthyroidism with less than 90% sensitivity and 81% to 82% specificity, and in testing the same model reached 80%/75%. In validation, the model predicted progression to ophthalmopathy a median of roughly 6.1 months before onset, with approximately 68% sensitivity and roughly 77% specificity. Blood samples also contained most of the expanded thyroid clonotypes (frequency above 0.001), which suggests that blood repertoires may reflect thyroid immune responses. No statistical method was used to fix the sample size in advance, and group allocation was not hidden from the investigators.

The junction carries 16 bases between V and J, which are trimmed by 8 bases and 3 bases respectively. The CDR1 and CDR2 encoded by the germline V gene are MNHNS and SASEGT. The CDR3 measures 14 amino acids from cysteine to phenylalanine. Just CDR3 DNA is preserved here, 42 bases in frame from base 1. The TCR beta CDR3 regions were amplified from the RNA transcripts. For the first round of RT-PCR on the TCR CDR3, the HTBI primer set was used together with the Qiagen OneStep RT-PCR kit. Libraries were constructed in a second round of multiplex PCR, after which size selection and purification were performed. Sequencing of the libraries was done on an Illumina HiSeq2000 using paired-end 100 bp reads. On the study's bioinformatics: SOAPnuke was used to process the raw data, with reads discarded if the reads contained adapters or uncalled bases, had a mean Phred below 15, or lacked an exact constant-primer or identifier match. COPE v1.2.5 was used to merge high-quality paired reads, and clonotypes were defined as unique nucleotide sequences. MiTCR v1.1 was used to align clonotypes to the IMGT TRBV, TRBD and TRBJ reference segments. The analysis included only V-J combinations with a frequency above 0.0001, which together covered more than 99% of the repertoires. A TCS score was defined as the ratio of F50 (clonal expansion) to E x V (chaos), with BLOSUM62-based TCRdist applied between CDR3 peptides within each V-J. Welch's t-statistics and random forest reduced fewer than 600 V-J features to 13, which were used in a naive Bayes classifier (R e1071). Starting from the raw public reads, TCRdb applied fastp trimming at Q25, assembled clones with MiXCR and retained in-frame beta chains. Rows are unified per CDR3 protein, each entry keeping the most common DNA and genes. In this record, the V and J calls reflect TCRdb's handling and not the investigators' own analysis. This sample is represented by approximately 690,000 distinct CDR3 sequences; around 20% of them were singletons. The top ten clones comprise about 34% of the sample.

Ophthalmopathy patients had moderately to severely active disease, with a Clinical Activity Score of 3 or more, a NOSPECS grade of 4 or more, and a disease duration of less than 3 months. Any patient with an uncontrolled infection, another autoimmune disease, pregnancy or lactation was excluded. Diagnoses were based on clinical symptoms, serum thyroxine and TRAb, thyroid ultrasound and orbital computed tomography. Ficoll-Paque density gradient centrifugation was used to isolate PBMCs from 9.5 to 10 ml of fresh peripheral blood. Trizol reagent was used to extract total RNA, and RNA quality was then checked on an Agilent 2100 Bioanalyzer. Turning to this clonotype: Its antigen remains undetermined. No base quality values were provided; no much bigger clone lies one nucleotide off.

This TCR came from a man aged 25 to 40 with Graves' ophthalmopathy. Rearrangement joined TRBV6-1 to TRBJ1-1; the D gene is possibly TRBD1, with 6 bases matching. The sequenced sample was blood. The DNA sequence reads TGTGCCAGCCGGCAAGCGGGGGGCTACACTGAAGCTTTCTTT. Translated, this is CASRQAGGYTEAFF.